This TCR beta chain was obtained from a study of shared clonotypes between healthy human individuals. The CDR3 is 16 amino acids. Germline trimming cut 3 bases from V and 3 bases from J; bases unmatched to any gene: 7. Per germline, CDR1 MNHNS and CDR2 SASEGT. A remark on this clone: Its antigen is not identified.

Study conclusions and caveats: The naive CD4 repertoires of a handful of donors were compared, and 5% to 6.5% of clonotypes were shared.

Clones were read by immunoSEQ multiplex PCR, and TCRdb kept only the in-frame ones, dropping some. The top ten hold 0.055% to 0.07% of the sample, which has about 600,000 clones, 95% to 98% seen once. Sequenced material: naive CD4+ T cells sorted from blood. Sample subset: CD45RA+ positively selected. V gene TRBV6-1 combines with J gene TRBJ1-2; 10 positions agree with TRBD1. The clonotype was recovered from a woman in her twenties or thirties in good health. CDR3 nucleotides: TGTGCCAGCAGTGACCGACAGGGGGCGATCGACTATGGCTACACCTTC. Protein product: CASSDRQGAIDYGYTF.